These 14 T cell receptor beta chains came from one sample sequenced in a study of chemoradiotherapy in HPV16-positive cancers. Method: immunoSEQ multiplex PCR; TCRdb's copy keeps in-frame clones and lacks some. This table holds more than 20,000 clones, roughly 92% found once. Sequences were derived from blood, sampled from a patient who underwent chemoradiotherapy. Receptors originate from a human donor with HPV-associated anogenital cancer.

The chain carries TRBV10-3 and TRBJ2-7; D is unclear. CDR1 is ENHRY and CDR2 is SYGVKD in the germline V gene. This CDR3 is 14 amino acids long. V was cut by 5 bases and J by 4 bases, with 15 bases left in between. The CDR3 DNA reads TGTGCCATCAGTCGGGCAGCGACCGAGTACGAGCAGTACTTC. Translated: CAISRAATEYEQYF.

This sequence joins TRBV7-2 and TRBJ2-7; 8 nucleotides match TRBD1. With V trimmed by 6 bases and J by 1 base, 5 bases remained unmatched. Germline CDR1 SGHTA, CDR2 FQGNSA. CDR3 length: 14 residues. The CDR3, as DNA: TGTGCCAGCAGTTCGACAGGGGTTTCCTACGAGCAGTACTTC. Protein sequence: CASSSTGVSYEQYF. Supplemented by reference TRBV7-2 and TRBJ2-7, the full variable domain reads GAGVSQSPSNKVTEKGKDVELRCDPISGHTALYWYRQSLGQGLEFLIYFQGNSAPDKSGLPSDRFSAERTGGSVSTLTIQRTQQEDSAVYLCASSSTGVSYEQYFGPGTRLTVT.

This clone is a singleton in its sample. The CDR3: CASSLIPPGTGGFSNQPQHF. The CDR3 bases are TGTGCCAGCAGTTTAATCCCCCCCGGGACAGGGGGGTTTAGCAATCAGCCCCAGCATTTT. The gene calls are TRBV27 and TRBJ1-5, with 11 nucleotides matching TRBD1. V dropped 2 bases and J dropped 0; count of bases not matched to a gene: 12. From germline, CDR1 is MNHEY and CDR2 SMNVEV (reference sequence). The CDR3 runs to 20 residues.

V usage is TRBV7-9 and J usage is TRBJ2-3; 8 positions agree with TRBD1. This CDR3 is 14 amino acids long. Germline CDR1 reads SEHNR; CDR2 reads FQNEAQ (reference sequence). V lost 4 bases and J lost 0; bases outside the gene matches: 0. DNA of the CDR3: TGTGCCAGCAGCTGGACAGGGAGCACAGATACGCAGTATTTT. It is translated as CASSWTGSTDTQYF.

The chain links TRBV2 to TRBJ1-4; D remains ambiguous. Between the trimmed V and J ends, which lost 6 bases and 10 bases, there was a span of 24 bases. Germline values: CDR1 SNHLY, CDR2 FYNNEI. There are 16 residues in the CDR3. The CDR3 region is CASRKNRQRGPGKLFF. For the CDR3, the DNA is TGTGCCAGCAGAAAGAATAGGCAACGGGGTCCCGGAAAACTGTTTTTT. The variable domain in full, with the rest retrieved from reference TRBV2 and TRBJ1-4, is EPEVTQTPSHQVTQMGQEVILRCVPISNHLYFYWYRQILGQKVEFLVSFYNNEISEKSEIFDDQFSVERPDGSNFTLKIRSTKLEDSAMYFCASRKNRQRGPGKLFFGSGTQLSVL.

The chain recombines TRBV11-2 with TRBJ2-5; 15 positions match TRBD2. CDR3 length: 16 amino acids. V trimming: 5 bases; J trimming: 4 bases; junction bases outside the gene matches: 5. Germline V lookup: CDR1 SGHAT, CDR2 FQNNGV. CDR3 sequence reads: CASSPGLAGGSETQYF. The CDR3 DNA is TGTGCCAGCAGCCCAGGACTAGCGGGAGGGTCAGAGACCCAGTACTTC.

This clone was recorded once. The chain has TRBV5-4 and TRBJ2-1; 7 nucleotides align to TRBD2. With 1 base clipped from V and 5 bases from J, the junction kept 6 bases outside the gene matches. There are 15 residues in the CDR3. Germline values: CDR1 SGHNT, CDR2 YYREEE (reference sequence). CDR3 nucleotide sequence: TGTGCCAGCAGCTTGTCCGGACTAGGCAACAATGAGCAGTTCTTC. Its translation: CASSLSGLGNNEQFF.

This CDR3 reads CASSLGGTGGYEQYF. The DNA of the CDR3 is TGTGCCAGCAGCCTGGGTGGGACAGGGGGCTACGAGCAGTACTTC. This sequence joins TRBV6-6 and TRBJ2-7, with 11 nucleotides matching TRBD1. Germline CDR1 MNHNY, CDR2 SVGAGI (reference sequence). CDR3 length: 15 amino acids. With V trimmed by 6 bases and J by 3 bases, 7 bases remained unmatched.

This sequence joins TRBV15 and TRBJ2-7; 7 nucleotides line up with TRBD1. Trimming took 1 base from V and 2 from J; bases not matched to a gene: 5. Germline V gene lookup returns CDR1 LNHNV and CDR2 YYDKDF (reference sequence). The CDR3 sequence is 15 residues long. CDR3 amino acids: CATSRVRDSTYEQYF. Written as DNA, the CDR3 is TGTGCCACCAGCAGAGTACGGGACAGTACCTACGAGCAGTACTTC.

This clone was picked up one time. The chain joins TRBV2 to TRBJ2-7; D gene uncertain. V lost 6 bases and J 6 bases, leaving 18 bases between the germline ends. The CDR3 is 14 amino acids. In germline, CDR1 is SNHLY, CDR2 FYNNEI. The CDR3 nucleotides are TGTGCCAGCAGGGGCTTTATAGGGTACGTCGAGCAGTACTTC. This encodes CASRGFIGYVEQYF.

The chain couples TRBV7-2 to TRBJ2-7, with D tentatively TRBD1 (5 bases). Between the trimmed V and J ends, which lost 2 bases and 4 bases, there was a span of 12 bases. Looked up from germline, CDR1 is SGHTA and CDR2 is FQGNSA. There are 14 residues in the CDR3. The CDR3 is CASSLWAGNYEQYF. The CDR3 DNA reads TGTGCCAGCAGCTTATGGGCAGGGAATTACGAGCAGTACTTC.

V usage is TRBV9 and J usage is TRBJ2-1, with TRBD2 matching over 7 bases. From germline, CDR1 is SGDLS and CDR2 YYNGEE. The CDR3 has 15 residues. With 4 bases clipped from V and 1 base from J, the junction kept 5 bases outside the gene matches. The CDR3 loop reads CASSPRENSYNEQFF. The CDR3 DNA reads TGTGCCAGCAGCCCGCGGGAGAATTCCTACAATGAGCAGTTCTTC.

The V and J genes are TRBV9 and TRBJ2-1, with 13 nucleotides matching TRBD2. The CDR3 covers 16 residues. Looked up from germline, CDR1 is SGDLS and CDR2 is YYNGEE. The V and J ends lost 3 bases and 4 bases, in that order; junction bases with no gene match: 4. This chain's CDR3 is CASSAQLAGGYNEQFF. CDR3 in DNA: TGTGCCAGCAGCGCACAACTAGCGGGGGGGTACAATGAGCAGTTCTTC.

This chain joins TRBV7-2 and TRBJ2-1; D gene unclear. The CDR3 loop spans 12 amino acids. The germline CDR1 and CDR2 sequences are SGHTA and FQGNSA. V was cut by 3 bases and J by 8 bases, with 8 bases left in between. The chain's CDR3 is CASSFLFHEQFF. DNA for the CDR3: TGTGCCAGCAGCTTTCTGTTCCATGAGCAGTTCTTC.